The 22 T cell receptor beta chains reported below all come from one sample, sequenced in a study of T cell responses to AZD1222 COVID-19 vaccine. Clones were read by immunoSEQ multiplex PCR, and TCRdb kept only the in-frame ones, dropping some. The sample holds around 120,000 clones, about 85% seen once. This sample comprised peripheral blood, obtained on day 0 of AZD1222 vaccination. All receptors derive from an adult in good health.

The V and J genes are TRBV3-1 (or the pseudogene TRBV3-2) and TRBJ2-1; TRBD2 aligns across 7 bases. Trimming at V came to 0 bases and at J to 6 bases, leaving 5 bases not matched to a gene. The CDR3 extends over 15 amino acids. Germline V gene data show CDR1 as LGHDT and CDR2 as YNNKEL (reference sequence). The CDR3 sequence is CASSQDGTILNEQFF. In DNA form, the CDR3 reads TGTGCCAGCAGCCAAGATGGGACTATCCTCAATGAGCAGTTCTTC.

The CDR3 loop reads CASQRQRDREVPSPLHF. In nucleotides, the CDR3 is TGTGCCAGCCAGCGTCAAAGGGACAGGGAGGTCCCTTCACCCCTCCACTTT. The rearrangement uses TRBV28 and TRBJ1-6; 9 bases map to TRBD1. CDR3 length: 17 residues. The germline CDR1 and CDR2 sequences are MDHEN and SYDVKM. V shed 8 bases and J 9 bases; nucleotides not matched to a gene: 17. The full variable domain, completed using reference TRBV28 and TRBJ1-6, is DVKVTQSSRYLVKRTGEKVFLECVQDMDHENMFWYRQDPGLGLRLIYFSYDVKMKEKGDIPEGYSVSREKKERFSLILESASTNQTSMYLCASQRQRDREVPSPLHFGNGTRLTVT.

The chain carries TRBV27 and TRBJ1-1, with D unresolved. The CDR3 extends over 13 amino acids. The germline V gene encodes CDR1 MNHEY and CDR2 SMNVEV (reference sequence). The V and J ends lost 6 bases and 6 bases respectively, with 14 bases between them. CDR3 loop: CASSPTTEAEAFF. In DNA, the CDR3 is TGTGCCAGCAGCCCAACGACCGAGGCTGAAGCTTTCTTT.

The J gene is TRBJ1-1, the V gene TRBV27; 12 bases agree with TRBD1. The CDR3 sequence is 13 residues long. The ends lost 5 bases at V and 11 bases at J; junction bases unmatched: 6. The germline gives CDR1 MNHEY, CDR2 SMNVEV (reference sequence). The CDR3 bases are TGTGCCAGCAGTCCGGGACAGGGGGCGGGTGCTTTCTTT. Translation: CASSPGQGAGAFF.

This rearrangement joins TRBV7-2 to TRBJ2-6; TRBD2 matches at 7 bases. The CDR3 is 16 residues long. J gave up 1 base and V 3 bases, and 3 bases lay outside the gene matches. The germline V gene has CDR1 SGHTA and CDR2 FQGNSA. CDR3 coding DNA: TGTGCCAGCAGCTTTGGTAGCGGGTCTGGGGCCAACGTCCTGACTTTC. Protein product: CASSFGSGSGANVLTF.

This chain uses TRBV4-1 with TRBJ1-3, with D unresolved. Germline CDR1 is MGHRA and CDR2 is YSYEKL. Trimming cost V 2 bases and J 0 bases, with 14 bases left between them. The CDR3 contains 17 residues. The CDR3 protein is CASSQTGSPFSGNTIYF. DNA for the CDR3: TGCGCCAGCAGCCAAACCGGCAGCCCATTCTCTGGAAACACCATATATTTT.

This chain connects TRBV7-8 to TRBJ1-2; tentative D call: TRBD1 (5 bases). The CDR3 sequence is 16 residues long. Germline assignment: CDR1 SGHVS and CDR2 FQNEAQ. The germline V and J ends were trimmed by 4 bases and 7 bases, with 22 bases remaining between them. The CDR3 DNA reads as TGTGCCAGCAGCTCCTCTCCGGGGCAGGGCTCTGGTGGCTACACCTTC. It codes for CASSSSPGQGSGGYTF.

This clone appeared a few times. V and J are TRBV27 and TRBJ2-7; D is perhaps TRBD1 or TRBD2 (5 bases each). The CDR3 spans 16 residues. Germline V CDR1 and CDR2: MNHEY, SMNVEV (reference sequence). V gave up 7 bases and J gave up 4 bases, with 23 bases separating them. CDR3: CASMGPVAAGSYEQYF. DNA for the CDR3: TGTGCCAGCATGGGCCCCGTGGCGGCAGGGAGTTACGAGCAGTACTTC.

This chain links TRBV6-5 with TRBJ2-7; 7 bases match TRBD1. Looked up from germline, CDR1 is MNHEY and CDR2 is SVGAGI. This CDR3 is 14 amino acids long. Trimming removed 2 bases from V and 0 bases from J; junction bases left unmatched: 1. Here the CDR3 DNA reads TGTGCCAGCAGTTACGGGGACAGCTCCTACGAGCAGTACTTC. Its translation: CASSYGDSSYEQYF.

The chain joins TRBV7-6 to TRBJ1-6; D perhaps matches TRBD1 (5 bases). The CDR3 has 20 residues. The germline V gene encodes CDR1 SGHVS and CDR2 FNYEAQ. Trimming removed 2 bases from V and 0 bases from J, with 20 bases in between. In DNA, the CDR3 is TGTGCCAGCAGCTTAAGGCCGACAGTAGGGCAGAGCTCCTATAATTCACCCCTCCACTTT. Its translation: CASSLRPTVGQSSYNSPLHF. The full variable domain, completed using reference TRBV7-6 and TRBJ1-6, is GAGVSQSPRYKVTKRGQDVALRCDPISGHVSLYWYRQALGQGPEFLTYFNYEAQQDKSGLPNDRFSAERPEGSISTLTIQRTEQRDSAMYRCASSLRPTVGQSSYNSPLHFGNGTRLTVT.

The chain joins TRBV5-5 to TRBJ2-3; D might be TRBD2 (5 bases). The V and J ends lost 0 bases and 4 bases respectively, with 12 bases between them. The V gene's germline CDR1 is SGHKS and CDR2 YYEKEE (reference sequence). The length of the CDR3 is 15 residues. In DNA, the CDR3 is TGTGCCAGCAGCTTGGGCCTCCCCGGGGCAGATACGCAGTATTTT. It encodes CASSLGLPGADTQYF.

This chain links TRBV6-5 with TRBJ1-6; D is possibly TRBD1 (6 bases). This CDR3 comprises 15 residues. The germline V and J ends were trimmed by 6 bases and 10 bases, with 19 bases remaining between them. Germline loops: CDR1 MNHEY, CDR2 SVGAGI. DNA of the CDR3: TGTGCCAGCAGAGCCGGGACAATGATCAACTCACCCCTCCACTTT. This translates into CASRAGTMINSPLHF.

The V call is TRBV7-8, the J call TRBJ1-1; 7 nucleotides line up with TRBD1. The CDR3 sequence is 14 residues long. Trimming at V came to 5 bases and at J to 10 bases, leaving 13 bases not matched to a gene. Germline V lookup: CDR1 SGHVS, CDR2 FQNEAQ. The CDR3 region is CASSRALMDRIAFF. CDR3 sequence (DNA): TGTGCCAGCAGCAGGGCTCTGATGGACAGGATAGCTTTCTTT.

The chain uses TRBV3-1 (or the pseudogene TRBV3-2) and TRBJ1-2, with 7 nucleotides matching TRBD1. The J segment lost 8 bases and the V segment lost 4 bases, leaving 10 bases of the junction unmatched. CDR1 and CDR2 (germline): LGHDT, YNNKEL (reference sequence). The CDR3 spans 14 residues. The CDR3 sequence is CASSPNTGALGYTF. CDR3 coding DNA: TGTGCCAGCAGCCCAAATACAGGGGCCCTAGGCTACACCTTC.

The chain has TRBV1 and TRBJ2-3. TRBV1 is a recognized pseudogene. This CDR3 is 15 amino acids long. The DNA for the CDR3 is TGCACCAGCAGCCTGTGGGACGACCTGATAGATACGCAGTATTTT. Its protein is CTSSLWDDLIDTQYF.

The chain combines TRBV2 with TRBJ1-1; 7 bases line up with TRBD1. Germline V gene data show CDR1 as SNHLY and CDR2 as FYNNEI. The V and J ends lost 7 bases and 1 base, in that order; junction bases with no gene match: 6. The CDR3 is 14 amino acids. CDR3 in DNA: TGTGCCAGCAAGAGGGGGCACCAGAACACTGAAGCTTTCTTT. This gives the protein CASKRGHQNTEAFF.

The chain is built from TRBV5-4 and TRBJ1-2; TRBD1 is a possible D gene (5 bases). With 6 bases removed from V and 0 bases from J, the gap between germline ends came to 18 bases. Per germline, CDR1 SGHNT and CDR2 YYREEE (reference sequence). There are 16 residues in the CDR3. DNA for the CDR3: TGTGCCAGCACCTCGACACCGGGACTCGCTAACTATGGCTACACCTTC. Translation: CASTSTPGLANYGYTF.

V and J are TRBV6-2 or TRBV6-3 and TRBJ2-7, with no clear D. Trimming took off 6 bases at V and 0 bases at J, with 9 bases between the two ends. Germline CDR1 reads MNHEY; CDR2 reads SVGEGT. The CDR3 extends over 13 amino acids. This CDR3 is CASSVEVSYEQYF. CDR3 bases: TGTGCCAGCAGCGTGGAAGTCTCCTACGAGCAGTACTTC.

This clone was detected only a few times. The CDR3 sequence is CASSLEYGARETQYF. CDR3 coding DNA: TGTGCCAGCAGCCTCGAATATGGTGCCCGAGAGACCCAGTACTTC. The gene calls are TRBV9 and TRBJ2-5; D is undetermined. Looked up from germline, CDR1 is SGDLS and CDR2 is YYNGEE. The CDR3 has 15 residues. V was clipped by 4 bases and J by 4 bases, with 17 bases between them.

About this clone itself: At the DNA level, this CDR3 is encoded by other sequences in the same sample as well. This rearrangement joins TRBV28 to TRBJ1-6; TRBD1 agrees at 8 bases. The germline V gene has CDR1 MDHEN and CDR2 SYDVKM. The CDR3 length is 14 residues. V gave up 3 bases and J gave up 7 bases; unmatched junction bases: 2. The CDR3 loop reads CASSFPGGNSPLHF. The CDR3 nucleotides read TGTGCCAGCAGTTTTCCAGGGGGCAATTCACCCCTCCACTTT. Filled out from reference TRBV28 and TRBJ1-6, the complete variable domain reads DVKVTQSSRYLVKRTGEKVFLECVQDMDHENMFWYRQDPGLGLRLIYFSYDVKMKEKGDIPEGYSVSREKKERFSLILESASTNQTSMYLCASSFPGGNSPLHFGNGTRLTVT.

The CDR3 loop is CASSWGQHDSYGYTF. CDR3 nucleotide sequence: TGTGCCAGCAGCTGGGGACAGCACGATTCCTATGGCTACACCTTC. The J gene is TRBJ1-2, the V gene TRBV27; 7 nucleotides agree with TRBD1. J lost 4 bases, V lost 6 bases, and 11 bases had no gene match. Germline V gene sequence: CDR1 MNHEY, CDR2 SMNVEV (reference sequence). There are 15 residues in the CDR3.

This clone has just a few counts. The chain links TRBV6-5 to TRBJ2-2; D perhaps matches TRBD2 (6 bases). The ends were cut back, 4 bases at V and 5 bases at J, with 11 bases in the middle. The germline CDR1 and CDR2 sequences are MNHEY and SVGAGI. This CDR3 contains 14 residues. CDR3 amino acids: CASSFGGNTGELFF. CDR3 in DNA: TGTGCCAGCAGTTTCGGGGGAAATACCGGGGAGCTGTTTTTT.